This paragraph covers one T cell receptor beta chain sequence. The length of the CDR3 is 13 residues. V lost 4 bases to trimming and J lost 4 bases, with 8 bases between them. The germline gives CDR1 MGHRA, CDR2 YSYEKL. Authors' methods: Reference gene primer amplification gave estimated nucleated cell counts. Clones were read by immunoSEQ multiplex PCR, and TCRdb kept only the in-frame ones, dropping some. Clonal size and the V and J genes are those of that table, whereas D and trimming came from the DNA. The profile covers over 110,000 clones, with 88% appearing a single time and around 1.7% taken by the ten largest. This sample is part of a study of blood T cell repertoires in COVID-19. In the study overall: Donors in the United States, Italy and Spain gave samples during acute or convalescent COVID-19. Nucleic acid was either cDNA or gDNA, and it came from T cells, B-cell-depleted T cells, or PBMCs.

The chain couples TRBV4-1 to TRBJ2-1; unclear D gene. Sequencing was done on a sample of peripheral blood. This sequence was found in a woman aged 50 to 65 with acute or convalescent COVID-19. The CDR3 nucleotides read TGCGCCAGCAGCCGTACCGAGTACAATGAGCAGTTCTTC. This codes for CASSRTEYNEQFF.